These 16 T cell receptor beta chains originate from one sample sequenced in a study of blood T cells in healthy people across ages. The authors ran a second PCR of about 7 to 11 cycles using a sample-barcoded 5' primer and a J-beta primer mix. TCRdb analysed the 5' RACE reads with MiXCR anew, one entry per CDR3 protein. In the table there are about 1,000,000 distinct CDR3 sequences, around 45% of which are singletons. The specimen sequenced was blood. These TCRs come from a woman aged 60 to 75 in good health.

The chain combines TRBV7-2 with TRBJ2-1, with 15 bases fitting TRBD2. The CDR3 is 18 residues long. Germline trimming cut 1 base from V and 6 bases from J; bases unmatched to any gene: 7. In germline, CDR1 is SGHTA, CDR2 FQGNSA. The CDR3 DNA reads as TGTGCCAGCAGCTTAGATTGGACTAGCGGGAGGGCGGGCAATGAGCAGTTCTTC. Residues: CASSLDWTSGRAGNEQFF.

Of note for this clonotype: This CDR3 fails to terminate in the conserved phenylalanine or tryptophan, so it likely reflects a read error. V is TRBV20-1 and J is TRBJ2-7; TRBD1 agrees at 7 bases. From germline, CDR1 is DFQATT and CDR2 SNEGSKA (reference sequence). The J segment lost 2 bases and the V segment lost 0 bases, leaving 7 bases of the junction unmatched. The CDR3 runs 15 residues. The DNA of the CDR3 is TGCAGTGCTAGAGATCTTTCAGGGGGTCCCTACGAGCAGTACCTC. Translating it yields CSARDLSGGPYEQYL.

This clonotype was observed a handful of times. The gene calls are TRBV20-1 and TRBJ2-7, with a tentative D call TRBD2 (5 bases). The CDR3 covers 12 residues. Per the germline V gene, CDR1 is DFQATT and CDR2 is SNEGSKA (reference sequence). Trimming took off 6 bases at V and 4 bases at J, with 13 bases between the two ends. The CDR3 bases are TGCAGTGCCCCCGGACTGTCTTACGAGCAGTACTTC. Amino acid sequence: CSAPGLSYEQYF.

The chain combines TRBV12-3 or TRBV12-4 with TRBJ2-1; 9 nucleotides agree with TRBD2. With 6 bases clipped from V and 3 bases from J, the junction kept 12 bases outside the gene matches. The CDR3 consists of 17 residues. This CDR3 reads CASRSSGTSPRYNEQFF. Here the CDR3 DNA reads TGTGCCAGCAGATCTAGCGGGACCTCACCCCGCTACAATGAGCAGTTCTTC.

The chain carries TRBV5-6 and TRBJ1-2; the match to TRBD1 covers 7 bases. CDR1 SGHDT and CDR2 YYEEEE come from the germline V gene. The V and J ends lost 5 bases and 5 bases, in that order; junction bases with no gene match: 12. The CDR3 runs to 15 residues. CDR3 sequence: CASSHERDSGYGYTF. For the CDR3, the DNA is TGTGCCAGCAGTCACGAACGGGACAGCGGATATGGCTACACCTTC.

This sequence joins TRBV10-2 and TRBJ1-2; 8 nucleotides align to TRBD1. The CDR3 is 13 residues long. Trimming removed 5 bases from V and 8 bases from J; junction bases left unmatched: 7. The V gene's germline CDR1 is WSHSY and CDR2 SAAADI. This CDR3 is CASSPGQVRGYTF. The DNA for the CDR3 is TGCGCCAGCAGTCCGGGACAGGTGCGCGGCTACACCTTC.

The chain links TRBV7-9 to TRBJ2-1; maybe TRBD1 (5 bases). CDR1 is SEHNR and CDR2 is FQNEAQ in the germline V gene (reference sequence). This CDR3 contains 18 residues. V was pared by 3 bases and J by 2 bases, with 20 bases between. DNA of the CDR3: TGTGCCAGCAGCTTCCCCCAGACAGAGGCTTTGACCTACAATGAGCAGTTCTTC. Translated, it gives CASSFPQTEALTYNEQFF.

CDR3: CAISVLAGSYNEQFF. The CDR3 nucleotides are TGTGCCATCAGTGTGCTAGCGGGGTCTTATAATGAGCAGTTCTTC. The V gene is TRBV10-3, the J gene TRBJ2-1; 9 positions agree with TRBD2. V dropped 4 bases and J dropped 7; count of bases not matched to a gene: 8. Per the germline V gene, CDR1 is ENHRY and CDR2 is SYGVKD. The CDR3 has 15 residues.

This chain links TRBV5-1 with TRBJ2-4; 10 bases are a match to TRBD2. The CDR3 sequence is 16 residues long. Trimming at V came to 2 bases and at J to 0 bases, leaving 2 bases not matched to a gene. Germline CDR1 is SGHRS and CDR2 is YFSETQ. CDR3 sequence: CASSLLAGGAKNIQYF. The CDR3 DNA follows: TGCGCCAGCAGCTTATTAGCGGGGGGAGCCAAAAACATTCAGTACTTC.

The V and J genes are TRBV29-1 and TRBJ2-1; 10 bases map to TRBD2. The CDR3 is made up of 13 amino acids. Germline values: CDR1 SQVTM, CDR2 ANQGSEA. V dropped 4 bases and J dropped 8; count of bases not matched to a gene: 5. The CDR3 nucleotides are TGCAGCGTTGGAAGCGGGAGGGGGCATGAGCAGTTCTTC. Its protein product is CSVGSGRGHEQFF.

This clonotype has more than one count but fewer than ten. The chain employs TRBV6-1 and TRBJ1-6, with D perhaps TRBD1 (5 bases). Germline V gene lookup returns CDR1 MNHNS and CDR2 SASEGT. This CDR3 has 16 residues. V shed 11 bases and J shed 0 bases, with 17 bases lying between them. The CDR3 loop is CAGGPPGSSYNSPLHF. In nucleotides, the CDR3 is TGTGCCGGAGGACCACCAGGGAGCTCCTATAATTCACCCCTCCACTTT.

This clonotype was picked up a small number of times. The rearrangement joins TRBV12-3 or TRBV12-4 to TRBJ2-1; 9 nucleotides match TRBD2. This CDR3 has 15 residues. The J segment lost 5 bases and the V segment lost 6 bases, leaving 8 bases of the junction unmatched. CDR3 coding DNA: TGTGCCAGCAGATCGACTAGCGGAGGGAACAATGAGCAGTTCTTC. This sequence encodes CASRSTSGGNNEQFF.

The chain is built from TRBV7-2 and TRBJ2-3; a weak D match, TRBD2 (5 bases). The germline CDR1 and CDR2 sequences are SGHTA and FQGNSA. The CDR3 totals 13 residues. Trimming pared 5 bases from V and 11 bases from J, leaving 17 bases between. The CDR3 spells CASSMDGLGRQYF. The CDR3 DNA reads TGTGCCAGCAGCATGGACGGCCTGGGGAGGCAGTATTTT.

The V and J genes are TRBV28 and TRBJ1-6; D uncertain. Germline assignment: CDR1 MDHEN and CDR2 SYDVKM. The CDR3 covers 15 residues. Trimming took 3 bases from V and 7 from J, leaving 13 bases between them. CDR3 sequence reads: CASSFYKSGNSPLHF. In DNA form, the CDR3 reads TGTGCCAGCAGTTTCTATAAAAGTGGGAATTCACCCCTCCACTTT.

This chain connects TRBV9 to TRBJ2-3; D is undetermined. The CDR3 length is 15 residues. Trimming shortened V by 4 bases and J by 2 bases, and 14 bases separated the two germline ends. Per germline, CDR1 SGDLS and CDR2 YYNGEE. CDR3 nucleotide sequence: TGTGCCAGCAGCAATAGTTTGGCAAACACAGATACGCAGTATTTT. Translating it yields CASSNSLANTDTQYF.

This clonotype was seen a handful of times. The CDR3 bases are TGTGCCAGCTCACCAGAATCTAGCGGGAGGGCCTACAATGAGCAGTTCTTC. It encodes CASSPESSGRAYNEQFF. The chain uses TRBV18 and TRBJ2-1, with TRBD2 matching over 12 bases. Germline loops: CDR1 KGHSH, CDR2 LQKENI. This CDR3 is built from 17 residues. Trimming took 2 bases from V and 2 from J; bases not matched to a gene: 4.